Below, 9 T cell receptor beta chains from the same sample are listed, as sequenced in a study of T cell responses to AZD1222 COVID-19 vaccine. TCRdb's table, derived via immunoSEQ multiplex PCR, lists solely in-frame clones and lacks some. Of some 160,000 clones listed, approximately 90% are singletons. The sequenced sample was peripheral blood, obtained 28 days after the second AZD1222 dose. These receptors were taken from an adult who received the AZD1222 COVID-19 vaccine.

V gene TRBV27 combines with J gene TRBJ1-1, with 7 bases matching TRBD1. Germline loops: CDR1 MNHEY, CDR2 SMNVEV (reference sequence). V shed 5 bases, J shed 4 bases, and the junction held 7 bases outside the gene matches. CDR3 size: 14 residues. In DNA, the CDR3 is TGTGCCAGCAGTGGACAGGTTGGGGCCACTGAAGCTTTCTTT. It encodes CASSGQVGATEAFF.

This chain's CDR3 is CASSLVAISEAFF. DNA for the CDR3: TGTGCCAGCAGCTTAGTGGCTATATCTGAAGCTTTCTTT. This chain links TRBV11-2 with TRBJ1-1; D is ambiguous. Trimming removed 1 base at V and 6 bases at J, with 9 bases between. This CDR3 is built from 13 residues. The germline V gene encodes CDR1 SGHAT and CDR2 FQNNGV.

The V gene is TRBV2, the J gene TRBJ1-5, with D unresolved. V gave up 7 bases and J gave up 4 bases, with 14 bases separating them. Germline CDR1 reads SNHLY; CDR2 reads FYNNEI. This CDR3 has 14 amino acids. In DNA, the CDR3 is TGTGCCAGCATCTCGGGTCCTAGGAATCAGCCCCAGCATTTT. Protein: CASISGPRNQPQHF.

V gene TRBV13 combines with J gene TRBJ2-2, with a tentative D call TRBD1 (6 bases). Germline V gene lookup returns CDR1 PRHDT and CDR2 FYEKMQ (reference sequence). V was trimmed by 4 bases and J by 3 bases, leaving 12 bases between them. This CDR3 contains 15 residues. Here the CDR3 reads CASSSDSSYTGELFF. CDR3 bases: TGTGCCAGCAGCTCGGACAGTTCTTACACCGGGGAGCTGTTTTTT. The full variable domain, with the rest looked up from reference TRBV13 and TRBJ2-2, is AAGVIQSPRHLIKEKRETATLKCYPIPRHDTVYWYQQGPGQDPQFLISFYEKMQSDKGSIPDRFSAQQFSDYHSELNMSSLELGDSALYFCASSSDSSYTGELFFGEGSRLTVL.

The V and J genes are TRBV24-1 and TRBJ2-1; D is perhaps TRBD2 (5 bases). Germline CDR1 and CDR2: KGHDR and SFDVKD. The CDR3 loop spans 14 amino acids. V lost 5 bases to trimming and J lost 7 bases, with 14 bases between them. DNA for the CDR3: TGTGCCACCAGTGTTGGGTCGGGGTCTAATGAGCAGTTCTTC. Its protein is CATSVGSGSNEQFF.

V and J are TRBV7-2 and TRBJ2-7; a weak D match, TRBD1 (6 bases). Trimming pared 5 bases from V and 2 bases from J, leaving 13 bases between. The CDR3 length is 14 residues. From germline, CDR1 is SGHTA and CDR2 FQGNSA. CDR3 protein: CASSPRTVPYEQYF. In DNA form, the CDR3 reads TGTGCCAGCAGCCCAAGGACAGTCCCCTACGAGCAGTACTTC. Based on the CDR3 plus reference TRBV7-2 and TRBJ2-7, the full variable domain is GAGVSQSPSNKVTEKGKDVELRCDPISGHTALYWYRQSLGQGLEFLIYFQGNSAPDKSGLPSDRFSAERTGGSVSTLTIQRTQQEDSAVYLCASSPRTVPYEQYFGPGTRLTVT.

The CDR3 DNA follows: TGTGCCAGCAGCTTGGCCGAGGCGTCGGCGTGGGGGCCGCCAGATACGCAGTATTTT. Protein product: CASSLAEASAWGPPDTQYF. The genes are TRBV5-5 and TRBJ2-3; possibly TRBD1 for D (6 bases). CDR3 length: 19 residues. V was shortened by 0 bases and J by 4 bases, with 24 bases between the two germline ends. Germline V gene sequence: CDR1 SGHKS, CDR2 YYEKEE (reference sequence).

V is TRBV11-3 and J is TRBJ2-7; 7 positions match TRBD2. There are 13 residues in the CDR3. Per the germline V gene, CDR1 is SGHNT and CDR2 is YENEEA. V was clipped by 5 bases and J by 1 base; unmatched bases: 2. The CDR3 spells CASSPGGSYEQYF. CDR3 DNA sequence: TGTGCCAGCAGCCCGGGGGGATCCTACGAGCAGTACTTC.

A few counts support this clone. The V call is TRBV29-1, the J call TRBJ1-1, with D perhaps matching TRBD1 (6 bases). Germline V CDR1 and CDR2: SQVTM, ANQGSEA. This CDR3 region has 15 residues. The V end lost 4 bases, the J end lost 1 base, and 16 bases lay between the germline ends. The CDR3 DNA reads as TGCAGCGTTGCGGGGCGGAGGGGACAGAACACTGAAGCTTTCTTT. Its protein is CSVAGRRGQNTEAFF.